These 10 T cell receptor beta chains came from one sample sequenced in a study of blood T cell repertoires in COVID-19. Measured with immunoSEQ multiplex PCR; TCRdb has only the in-frame clones, and not every one. The sample contains approximately 160,000 clones, about 90% of which appear only once. The sample consisted of peripheral blood. The receptors here all came from a woman in her seventies with acute or convalescent COVID-19.

The chain combines TRBV4-2 with TRBJ1-4, with a possible D match to TRBD1 (6 bases). The germline gives CDR1 LGHNA, CDR2 YNFKEQ. The CDR3 consists of 16 residues. Between the trimmed V and J ends, which lost 6 bases and 6 bases, there was a span of 20 bases. Here the CDR3 reads CASRRTGQAGDEKLFF. CDR3 bases: TGTGCCAGCAGAAGAACGGGGCAGGCAGGGGATGAAAAACTGTTTTTT.

The CDR3 region is CASSQGLAGGWTDTQYF. The CDR3 region has the DNA TGTGCCAGCAGCCAAGGCCTAGCGGGGGGGTGGACAGATACGCAGTATTTT. This rearrangement joins TRBV4-2 to TRBJ2-3; TRBD2 matches at 12 bases. In germline, CDR1 is LGHNA, CDR2 YNFKEQ. J gave up 3 bases and V 1 base, and 5 bases lay outside the gene matches. CDR3 length: 17 residues.

The CDR3 DNA follows: TGTGCCAGCAGTTACTCATGGGGCGGCCCAGATACGCAGTATTTT. This sequence encodes CASSYSWGGPDTQYF. The chain joins TRBV6-6 to TRBJ2-3; TRBD1 might be the D (5 bases). Germline values: CDR1 MNHNY, CDR2 SVGAGI (reference sequence). Trimming took off 0 bases at V and 4 bases at J, with 11 bases between the two ends. This CDR3 region has 15 residues.

CDR3 bases: TGTGCCAGCAGTCAGCGCCCTAGCGGGAGGGGTTTCTCCTACGAGCAGTACTTC. Protein product: CASSQRPSGRGFSYEQYF. The chain combines TRBV6-2 or TRBV6-3 with TRBJ2-7, with 12 bases aligning to TRBD2. The CDR3 has 18 amino acids. The V segment lost 5 bases and the J segment 0 bases; nucleotides outside the gene matches: 11. Germline V lookup: CDR1 MNHEY, CDR2 SVGEGT.

The chain employs TRBV5-1 and TRBJ1-4, with unresolved D. The germline V gene has CDR1 SGHRS and CDR2 YFSETQ. The CDR3 is 13 amino acids. Trimming shortened V by 4 bases and J by 4 bases, and 8 bases separated the two germline ends. DNA of the CDR3: TGCGCCAGCAGCGCAGATCTTAATGAAAAACTGTTTTTT. Its protein is CASSADLNEKLFF.

J is TRBJ1-1 and V is TRBV11-2, with a weak D call TRBD1 (6 bases). The germline gives CDR1 SGHAT, CDR2 FQNNGV. The CDR3 length is 13 residues. V lost 3 bases to trimming and J lost 9 bases, with 14 bases between them. The CDR3 is CASSFNDRIQAFF. Written as DNA, the CDR3 is TGTGCCAGCAGCTTTAACGACAGGATACAAGCTTTCTTT.

The gene calls are TRBV7-9 and TRBJ2-1, with D uncertain. This CDR3 has 12 amino acids. Germline lookup yields CDR1 SEHNR and CDR2 FQNEAQ (reference sequence). V was trimmed by 3 bases and J by 8 bases, leaving 8 bases between them. The CDR3 reads CASSLRWDEQFF. The DNA of the CDR3 is TGTGCCAGCAGCTTGCGGTGGGATGAGCAGTTCTTC. Complete variable domain (other parts from reference TRBV7-9 and TRBJ2-1): DTGVSQNPRHKITKRGQNVTFRCDPISEHNRLYWYRQTLGQGPEFLTYFQNEAQLEKSRLLSDRFSAERPKGSFSTLEIQRTEQGDSAMYLCASSLRWDEQFFGPGTRLTVL.

This clone appeared a single time. This sequence joins TRBV7-9 and TRBJ2-1; no reliable D call. V was trimmed by 5 bases and J by 1 base, leaving 21 bases between them. This CDR3 spans 18 amino acids. The germline V gene encodes CDR1 SEHNR and CDR2 FQNEAQ (reference sequence). The CDR3 DNA follows: TGTGCCAGCAGCCTCCGCCCCAGGATGGCTAAGTCCTACAATGAGCAGTTCTTC. Translation: CASSLRPRMAKSYNEQFF.

This clone was picked up a small number of times. The chain is built from TRBV7-9 and TRBJ2-7, with D possibly TRBD1 on 6 matching bases. This CDR3 has 12 amino acids. Looked up from germline, CDR1 is SEHNR and CDR2 is FQNEAQ (reference sequence). Trimming left V 6 bases short and J 2 bases short, with 8 bases between. CDR3 sequence (DNA): TGTGCCAGCAGACAGGGTACCTACGAGCAGTACTTC. Translated: CASRQGTYEQYF. The whole variable domain, filled in from reference TRBV7-9 and TRBJ2-7, reads DTGVSQNPRHKITKRGQNVTFRCDPISEHNRLYWYRQTLGQGPEFLTYFQNEAQLEKSRLLSDRFSAERPKGSFSTLEIQRTEQGDSAMYLCASRQGTYEQYFGPGTRLTVT.

The DNA of the CDR3 is TGTGCCAGCAGGGGACAGCGAGTGAACACTGAAGCTTTCTTT. Encoded protein: CASRGQRVNTEAFF. The chain joins TRBV7-9 to TRBJ1-1; 7 nucleotides align to TRBD1. The CDR3 is 14 residues long. The germline CDR1 and CDR2 sequences are SEHNR and FQNEAQ (reference sequence). J was trimmed by 0 bases and V by 6 bases; bases with no gene match: 4. The entire variable domain, with the rest obtained from reference TRBV7-9 and TRBJ1-1, is as follows: DTGVSQNPRHKITKRGQNVTFRCDPISEHNRLYWYRQTLGQGPEFLTYFQNEAQLEKSRLLSDRFSAERPKGSFSTLEIQRTEQGDSAMYLCASRGQRVNTEAFFGQGTRLTVV.